The subject of this entry is one TCR beta chain. Its antigen is unidentified. This sample is part of a study of T cells in Graves' hyperthyroidism and ophthalmopathy. The study, taken as a whole, reports: Ophthalmopathy was separated from stable hyperthyroidism by a 13 V-J model.

Regions amplified from RNA transcripts were the TCR beta CDR3 regions. Carried out on the TCR CDR3, a first-round RT-PCR used the HTBI primer set. MiXCR, applied by TCRdb to the multiplex PCR reads, yields one record per CDR3 protein. This sample has fewer than 450,000 distinct CDR3 sequences, with 15% to 20% found just once. V lost 6 bases to trimming and J lost 7 bases; unmatched junction nucleotides: 8. There are 13 residues in the CDR3. Per the germline V gene, CDR1 is DFQATT and CDR2 is SNEGSKA (reference sequence). The sample consisted of blood. The receptor's source is a young woman with Graves' hyperthyroidism that later progressed to Graves' ophthalmopathy. The chain couples TRBV20-1 to TRBJ1-1, with 10 bases matching TRBD1. In DNA form, the CDR3 reads TGCAGTGCCGCGCGGACAGGGGGAAATGAAGCTTTCTTT. Translating it yields CSAARTGGNEAFF.